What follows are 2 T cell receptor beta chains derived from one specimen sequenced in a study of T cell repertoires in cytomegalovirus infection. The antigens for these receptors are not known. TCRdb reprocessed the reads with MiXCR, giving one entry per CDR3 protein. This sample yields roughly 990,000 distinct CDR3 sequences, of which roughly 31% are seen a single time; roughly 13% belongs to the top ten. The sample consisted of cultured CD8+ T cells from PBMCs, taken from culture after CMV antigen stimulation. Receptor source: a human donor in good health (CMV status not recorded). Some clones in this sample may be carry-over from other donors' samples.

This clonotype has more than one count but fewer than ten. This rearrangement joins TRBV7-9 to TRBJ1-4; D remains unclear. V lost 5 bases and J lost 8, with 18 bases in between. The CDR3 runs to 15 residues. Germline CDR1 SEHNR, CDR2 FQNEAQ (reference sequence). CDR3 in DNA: TGTGCCAGCAGCCCCCTCAGTAGTATGGTCGAAAAACTGTTTTTT. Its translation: CASSPLSSMVEKLFF. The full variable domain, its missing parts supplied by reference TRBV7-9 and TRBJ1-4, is DTGVSQNPRHKITKRGQNVTFRCDPISEHNRLYWYRQTLGQGPEFLTYFQNEAQLEKSRLLSDRFSAERPKGSFSTLEIQRTEQGDSAMYLCASSPLSSMVEKLFFGSGTQLSVL.

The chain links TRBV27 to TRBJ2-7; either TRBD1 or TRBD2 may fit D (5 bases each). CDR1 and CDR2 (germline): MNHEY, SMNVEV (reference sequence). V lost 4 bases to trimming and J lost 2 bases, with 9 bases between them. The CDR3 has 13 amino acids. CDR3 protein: CASSSMGPYEQYV. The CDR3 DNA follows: TGTGCCAGCAGTTCGATGGGACCCTACGAGCAGTACGTC.